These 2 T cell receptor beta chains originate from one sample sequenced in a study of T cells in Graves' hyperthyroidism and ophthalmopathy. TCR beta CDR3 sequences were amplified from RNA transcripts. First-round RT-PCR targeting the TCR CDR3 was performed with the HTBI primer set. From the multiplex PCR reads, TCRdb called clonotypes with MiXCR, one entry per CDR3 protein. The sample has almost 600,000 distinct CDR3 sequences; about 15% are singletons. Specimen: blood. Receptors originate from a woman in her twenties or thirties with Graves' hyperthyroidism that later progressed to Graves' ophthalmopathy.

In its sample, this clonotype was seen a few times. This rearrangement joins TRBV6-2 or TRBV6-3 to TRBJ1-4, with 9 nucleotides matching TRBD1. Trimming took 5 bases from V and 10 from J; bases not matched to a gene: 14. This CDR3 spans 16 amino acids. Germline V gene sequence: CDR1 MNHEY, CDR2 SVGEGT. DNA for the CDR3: TGTGCCAGCAGTGACTTTTCTGGACAGGGGCTGGGAAAACTGTTTTTT. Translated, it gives CASSDFSGQGLGKLFF.

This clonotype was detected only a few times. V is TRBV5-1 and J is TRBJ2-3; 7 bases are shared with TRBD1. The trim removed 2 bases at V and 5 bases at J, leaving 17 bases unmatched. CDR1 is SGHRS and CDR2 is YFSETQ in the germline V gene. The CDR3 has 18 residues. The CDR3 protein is CASSFLSDRSLPGDTQYF. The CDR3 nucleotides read TGCGCCAGCAGCTTCTTATCGGACAGGTCTCTTCCCGGAGATACGCAGTATTTT.